The clone carrying this T cell receptor beta chain has a single count. Original processing notes: How many nucleated cells were present was estimated from reference gene primer amplification. Clones were sequenced by immunoSEQ multiplex PCR, and TCRdb holds only the in-frame ones, with some missing. V and J calls and clone size come straight from that table; D and trimming were deduced from the DNA. The table shows around 68,000 clones, with 85% to 90% occurring only once. This specimen belongs to a study of blood T cell repertoires in COVID-19. Germline CDR1 MNHNY, CDR2 SVGAGI (reference sequence). The CDR3 has 15 residues. The V and J ends lost 1 base and 0 bases respectively, with 6 bases between them.

The chain uses TRBV6-6 and TRBJ2-2; weak D call: TRBD2 (6 bases). The sequenced sample was peripheral blood. This TCR was recovered from a man aged 50-60 years with active COVID-19. The CDR3 DNA reads TGTGCCAGCAGTTACTGGGAGGCGAACACCGGGGAGCTGTTTTTT. Residues: CASSYWEANTGELFF.